Each of the 21 T cell receptor beta chains below was sequenced from the same sample in a study of graft-versus-host responses after intestinal transplantation. TCRdb keeps only in-frame clones here, not all; method: immunoSEQ multiplex PCR. This sample yields tens of thousands of clones, of which approximately 95% are seen a single time; approximately 0.21% belongs to the top ten. The antigens of these receptors remain unknown. The starting material was unstimulated CD8+ T cells sorted from spleen or lymph node cells, obtained before transplant. The receptors derive from a human donor who was the organ donor for an intestinal transplant.

The chain combines TRBV6-6 with TRBJ1-1, with a possible D match to TRBD1 (5 bases). The CDR3 totals 15 residues. V dropped 7 bases and J dropped 1 base, with 16 bases sitting between them. Germline V gene lookup returns CDR1 MNHNY and CDR2 SVGAGI (reference sequence). The CDR3: CASTDPGEGNTEAFF. The CDR3 DNA reads TGTGCCAGCACCGACCCGGGGGAGGGGAACACTGAAGCTTTCTTT.

The CDR3 nucleotides read TGTGCCAGCAGCCTCAACAGGACCGATGAGCAGTTCTTC. This encodes CASSLNRTDEQFF. V is TRBV7-3 and J is TRBJ2-1, with D possibly matching TRBD1 (5 bases). V was pared by 5 bases and J by 8 bases, with 13 bases between. Germline CDR1 is SGHTA and CDR2 is FQGTGA. CDR3 size: 13 residues.

This clone was observed a single time. The chain is built from TRBV27 and TRBJ2-7; D perhaps matches TRBD1 (6 bases). The V end lost 3 bases, the J end lost 0 bases, and 9 bases lay between the germline ends. This CDR3 comprises 14 residues. The germline gives CDR1 MNHEY, CDR2 SMNVEV (reference sequence). CDR3 nucleotide sequence: TGTGCCAGCAGTTTGCAGGGGAACTCCTACGAGCAGTACTTC. As protein: CASSLQGNSYEQYF.

The chain links TRBV7-9 to TRBJ1-1; D is ambiguous. In germline, CDR1 is SEHNR, CDR2 FQNEAQ (reference sequence). Trimming took 5 bases from V and 4 from J, leaving 8 bases between them. CDR3 length: 12 amino acids. CDR3 DNA: TGTGCCAGCAGCGTCGGGTTCACTGAAGCTTTCTTT. Amino acids: CASSVGFTEAFF.

CDR3 sequence reads: CASSLLGASQPQHF. Written as DNA, the CDR3 is TGTGCCAGCAGCTTATTGGGGGCTAGTCAGCCCCAGCATTTT. The V gene is TRBV7-2, the J gene TRBJ1-5; D is possibly TRBD1 (6 bases). V lost 2 bases and J lost 6, with 11 bases in between. In germline, CDR1 is SGHTA, CDR2 FQGNSA. CDR3 length equals 14 residues.

This clone was seen once. CDR3 sequence reads: CASSSRDRYLNEQFF. In nucleotides, the CDR3 is TGTGCCAGCAGTTCCCGGGACAGGTATCTCAATGAGCAGTTCTTC. This chain uses TRBV6-5 with TRBJ2-1; 8 nucleotides match TRBD1. Looked up from germline, CDR1 is MNHEY and CDR2 is SVGAGI. The CDR3 extends over 15 amino acids. With V trimmed by 4 bases and J by 6 bases, 8 bases remained unmatched.

This chain links TRBV25-1 with TRBJ2-2; maybe TRBD2 (7 bases). The CDR3 has 17 residues. Trimming left V 2 bases short and J 4 bases short, with 17 bases between. Germline V gives CDR1 MGHDK, CDR2 SYGVNS. The CDR3 loop reads CASSEAPGGDFTGELFF. The DNA of the CDR3 is TGTGCCAGCAGTGAAGCTCCGGGGGGCGATTTCACCGGGGAGCTGTTTTTT. Based on the CDR3 plus reference TRBV25-1 and TRBJ2-2, the full variable domain is EADIYQTPRYLVIGTGKKITLECSQTMGHDKMYWYQQDPGMELHLIHYSYGVNSTEKGDLSSESTVSRIRTEHFPLTLESARPSHTSQYLCASSEAPGGDFTGELFFGEGSRLTVL.

V and J are TRBV30 and TRBJ2-1; D gene uncertain. Trimming stripped 3 bases from V and 4 bases from J, with 4 bases between. There are 11 residues in the CDR3. CDR1 and CDR2 from the germline V gene are GTSNPN and SVGIG (reference sequence). CDR3 nucleotides: TGTGCCTGGAGCGATTACAATGAGCAGTTCTTC. As protein: CAWSDYNEQFF.

V usage is TRBV9 and J usage is TRBJ2-7, with no clear D. Trimming stripped 0 bases from V and 2 bases from J, with 9 bases between. The CDR3 contains 14 residues. Germline V gives CDR1 SGDLS, CDR2 YYNGEE. Here the CDR3 reads CASSVGGAPYEQYF. The CDR3 nucleotides read TGTGCCAGCAGCGTAGGTGGAGCCCCCTACGAGCAGTACTTC.

The chain is built from TRBV4-2 and TRBJ2-3; TRBD2 aligns across 13 bases. Germline V gene sequence: CDR1 LGHNA, CDR2 YNFKEQ. J gave up 3 bases and V 5 bases, and 2 bases lay outside the gene matches. The CDR3 covers 15 residues. CDR3 nucleotide sequence: TGTGCCAGCAGCGAGGGACTAGCGGGGACAGATACGCAGTATTTT. It encodes CASSEGLAGTDTQYF.

This CDR3 reads CASRGVIWRRPLYEQYF. The CDR3, as DNA: TGTGCCAGCAGGGGGGTTATTTGGCGCCGGCCCCTTTACGAGCAGTACTTC. The chain is built from TRBV28 and TRBJ2-7; D could derive from TRBD1 or TRBD2 (5 bases each). With 6 bases removed from V and 4 bases from J, the gap between germline ends came to 25 bases. From germline, CDR1 is MDHEN and CDR2 SYDVKM. The CDR3 is 17 amino acids.

V and J are TRBV4-2 and TRBJ2-3, with 9 bases lining up with TRBD1. The CDR3 loop spans 20 amino acids. Looked up from germline, CDR1 is LGHNA and CDR2 is YNFKEQ. After removal of 1 base from V and 1 base from J, the junction contained 15 bases not matched to a gene. The CDR3 spells CASSQVPGQGGKLGTDTQYF. The CDR3 DNA reads TGTGCCAGCAGCCAAGTACCGGGACAGGGCGGCAAACTAGGCACAGATACGCAGTATTTT.

The chain employs TRBV9 and TRBJ2-1; 7 bases are shared with TRBD1. Losses at the gene ends were 4 bases for V and 1 base for J; bases not matched to a gene: 2. Germline V gene data show CDR1 as SGDLS and CDR2 as YYNGEE. This CDR3 has 14 residues. CDR3 DNA: TGTGCCAGCAGCCCAGGGGGTTCCTACAATGAGCAGTTCTTC. Translating gives CASSPGGSYNEQFF.

This clone has a single count. The J gene is TRBJ1-5, the V gene TRBV2; no clear D gene. V was trimmed by 0 bases and J by 0 bases, leaving 6 bases between them. The germline gives CDR1 SNHLY, CDR2 FYNNEI. This CDR3 is built from 15 residues. The CDR3, as DNA: TGTGCCAGCAGTGAAGCTTTGTATAGCAATCAGCCCCAGCATTTT. Translation gives CASSEALYSNQPQHF. Using reference TRBV2 and TRBJ1-5 for the parts outside the CDR3, the full variable domain is EPEVTQTPSHQVTQMGQEVILRCVPISNHLYFYWYRQILGQKVEFLVSFYNNEISEKSEIFDDQFSVERPDGSNFTLKIRSTKLEDSAMYFCASSEALYSNQPQHFGDGTRLSIL.

The CDR3: CASSIARTGTSGPTDTQYF. The DNA for the CDR3 is TGTGCCAGTAGTATAGCACGAACCGGGACTAGCGGCCCTACAGATACGCAGTATTTT. This chain links TRBV19 with TRBJ2-3; TRBD2 aligns across 11 bases. Germline CDR1 LNHDA, CDR2 SQIVND (reference sequence). The CDR3 runs 19 residues. With V trimmed by 1 base and J by 3 bases, 12 bases remained unmatched.

This chain uses TRBV9 with TRBJ1-1, with TRBD1 matching over 9 bases. V gave up 3 bases and J gave up 4 bases; unmatched junction bases: 4. Germline V gene sequence: CDR1 SGDLS, CDR2 YYNGEE. CDR3 length: 14 residues. The CDR3: CASSAQDRGTEAFF. The CDR3 region has the DNA TGTGCCAGCAGCGCCCAGGACAGGGGCACTGAAGCTTTCTTT.

J is TRBJ2-2 and V is TRBV5-1; TRBD2 is a possible D gene (5 bases). There are 11 residues in the CDR3. Between the trimmed V and J ends, which lost 6 bases and 6 bases, there was a span of 6 bases. The V gene's germline CDR1 is SGHRS and CDR2 YFSETQ. This chain's CDR3 is CASTGSGELFF. The CDR3, as DNA: TGCGCCAGCACGGGGTCCGGGGAGCTGTTTTTT.

V gene TRBV27 combines with J gene TRBJ2-5, with D possibly matching TRBD1 (5 bases). The CDR3 runs 14 residues. V dropped 9 bases and J dropped 6 bases, with 20 bases sitting between them. Germline CDR1 is MNHEY and CDR2 is SMNVEV (reference sequence). CDR3 amino acids: CARTVGPPFQTQYF. CDR3 bases: TGTGCCAGAACAGTGGGGCCTCCTTTTCAGACCCAGTACTTC.

This clone occurred a few times. The gene calls are TRBV4-1 and TRBJ1-2, with 7 bases that match TRBD1. The junction had 14 bases not matched to a gene; V was cut back by 2 bases and J by 8 bases. The CDR3 sequence is 16 residues long. Germline V CDR1 and CDR2: MGHRA, YSYEKL. The CDR3 nucleotides are TGCGCCAGCAGCCAACAAAGGGGGACAGTCGATAAAGGCTACACCTTC. Protein sequence: CASSQQRGTVDKGYTF.

This chain connects TRBV2 to TRBJ2-3, with 13 nucleotides matching TRBD2. The length of the CDR3 is 19 residues. J was trimmed by 6 bases and V by 4 bases; bases with no gene match: 16. Germline lookup yields CDR1 SNHLY and CDR2 FYNNEI. The CDR3 sequence: CASSVPGTSGVRIVDTQYF. The CDR3 nucleotides read TGTGCCAGCAGTGTTCCCGGGACTAGCGGGGTTCGCATAGTGGATACGCAGTATTTT.

The V gene is TRBV30, the J gene TRBJ1-2; a weak D match, TRBD1 (5 bases). V lost 3 bases, J lost 0 bases, and 14 bases lay in between. CDR1 GTSNPN and CDR2 SVGIG come from the germline V gene (reference sequence). The CDR3 runs to 15 residues. The CDR3 sequence: CAWRLGGHPNYGYTF. CDR3 nucleotides: TGTGCCTGGAGACTAGGAGGACACCCTAACTATGGCTACACCTTC.